A selection of T cell receptor beta chains follows, all from one sample in a study of cytomegalovirus exposure and HLA in healthy donors. The repertoire was sequenced with immunoSEQ multiplex PCR; TCRdb's copy has only in-frame clones and lacks some. The repertoire holds 70,000 to 95,000 clones, with more than 75% as singletons. Sequences were obtained from PBMCs. The receptors shown here come from a woman in her thirties or forties in good health and CMV-seropositive. Both conserved end residues are part of each CDR3. The D gene is left open where the match is weak. Only some rows state a clone size, as once, few, many or a class for expanded clones.

V gene: TRBV9; D gene: .; CDR3 length: 13; J gene: TRBJ1-1; clone size: .; CDR3 DNA: TGTGCCAGCAGCGATAGGAGTTCCACTGAAGCTTTCTTT; CDR3 protein: CASSDRSSTEAFF
V gene: TRBV19; D gene: TRBD2; CDR3 length: 13; J gene: TRBJ2-7; clone size: .; CDR3 DNA: TGTGCCAGTGGGGGACTAGCGGACTACGAGCAGTACTTC; CDR3 protein: CASGGLADYEQYF
V gene: TRBV29-1; D gene: TRBD1; CDR3 length: 13; J gene: TRBJ1-1; clone size: .; CDR3 DNA: TGCAGCGTGCGTACAGGGGCAAACACTGAAGCTTTCTTT; CDR3 protein: CSVRTGANTEAFF
V gene: TRBV27; D gene: .; CDR3 length: 16; J gene: TRBJ2-1; clone size: .; CDR3 DNA: TGTGCCAGCCGCCCGAACACAGGCCTCTCCTACAATGAGCAGTTCTTC; CDR3 protein: CASRPNTGLSYNEQFF
V gene: TRBV7-8; D gene: TRBD1; CDR3 length: 16; J gene: TRBJ1-5; clone size: few; CDR3 DNA: TGTGCCAGCAGCTTAGCAGGGGGCTCGAGCAATCAGCCCCAGCATTTT; CDR3 protein: CASSLAGGSSNQPQHF
V gene: TRBV5-1; D gene: TRBD2; CDR3 length: 14; J gene: TRBJ2-1; clone size: .; CDR3 DNA: TGCGCCAGCAGCCGGACTAGCGGGACGAGTGAGCAGTTCTTC; CDR3 protein: CASSRTSGTSEQFF
V gene: TRBV5-8; D gene: .; CDR3 length: 11; J gene: TRBJ2-7; clone size: .; CDR3 DNA: TGTGCCAGCAGCGGAGTCGGGGAGCAGTACTTC; CDR3 protein: CASSGVGEQYF
V gene: TRBV9; D gene: TRBD2; CDR3 length: 16; J gene: TRBJ2-5; clone size: .; CDR3 DNA: TGTGCCAGCAGCGTGACTAGCGGGGGATTACAAGAGACCCAGTACTTC; CDR3 protein: CASSVTSGGLQETQYF
V gene: TRBV7-6; D gene: .; CDR3 length: 12; J gene: TRBJ1-1; clone size: few; CDR3 DNA: TGTGCCAGCAGCTTCCCGTACACTGAAGCTTTCTTT; CDR3 protein: CASSFPYTEAFF
V gene: TRBV12-2; D gene: .; CDR3 length: 18; J gene: TRBJ2-2; clone size: .; CDR3 DNA: TGTGCAAGTCGCTCCCCAAAACCGGGACAGTGTTACACCGGGGAGCTGTTTTTT; CDR3 protein: CASRSPKPGQCYTGELFF
V gene: TRBV5-1; D gene: TRBD1; CDR3 length: 15; J gene: TRBJ1-2; clone size: few; CDR3 DNA: TGCGCCAGCAGTGGACAGGGGAGGGCTAACTATGGCTACACCTTC; CDR3 protein: CASSGQGRANYGYTF
V gene: TRBV11-2; D gene: .; CDR3 length: 15; J gene: TRBJ1-1; clone size: few; CDR3 DNA: TGTGCCAGCAGCCCAAGGGGTGGCGCGAACACTGAAGCTTTCTTT; CDR3 protein: CASSPRGGANTEAFF
V gene: TRBV7-2; D gene: TRBD1; CDR3 length: 16; J gene: TRBJ2-1; clone size: .; CDR3 DNA: TGTGCCAGCAGCTTAGAGGGGACAGATTATTACAATGAGCAGTTCTTC; CDR3 protein: CASSLEGTDYYNEQFF
V gene: TRBV6-5; D gene: TRBD2; CDR3 length: 14; J gene: TRBJ2-5; clone size: .; CDR3 DNA: TGTGCCAGCAGTCAGACTAGCGGGAGCGAGACCCAGTACTTC; CDR3 protein: CASSQTSGSETQYF
V gene: TRBV5-6; D gene: TRBD1; CDR3 length: 16; J gene: TRBJ2-7; clone size: .; CDR3 DNA: TGTGCCAGCAGCTTGGCCCCGGGACAGGGATCCTACGAGCAGTACTTC; CDR3 protein: CASSLAPGQGSYEQYF
V gene: TRBV5-6; D gene: .; CDR3 length: 14; J gene: TRBJ2-7; clone size: .; CDR3 DNA: TGTGCCAGCAGCCCAAGAAGCGGCTCCTACGAGCAGTACTTC; CDR3 protein: CASSPRSGSYEQYF
V gene: TRBV12-5; D gene: .; CDR3 length: 18; J gene: TRBJ2-2; clone size: .; CDR3 DNA: TGTGCTAGTGGTTTTTCTCCTACCGGGACACTGAACACCGGGGAGCTGTTTTTT; CDR3 protein: CASGFSPTGTLNTGELFF
V gene: TRBV30; D gene: TRBD2; CDR3 length: 14; J gene: TRBJ2-5; clone size: once; CDR3 DNA: TGTGCCTGGACCCGCGGACTAGCAGGGGCGACCCAGTACTTC; CDR3 protein: CAWTRGLAGATQYF
V gene: TRBV19; D gene: TRBD2; CDR3 length: 15; J gene: TRBJ2-3; clone size: .; CDR3 DNA: TGTGCCAGTACGACTAGCGGGGGGCTCACAGATACGCAGTATTTT; CDR3 protein: CASTTSGGLTDTQYF
V gene: TRBV30; D gene: .; CDR3 length: 14; J gene: TRBJ1-1; clone size: .; CDR3 DNA: TGTGCGGCGGCGGGAACGGGGATGGACACTGAAGCTTTCTTT; CDR3 protein: CAAAGTGMDTEAFF
V gene: TRBV6-6; D gene: TRBD1; CDR3 length: 14; J gene: TRBJ2-7; clone size: once; CDR3 DNA: TGTGCCAGCAGTCCCGACAGGGCTTCCTACGAGCAGTACTTC; CDR3 protein: CASSPDRASYEQYF
V gene: TRBV7-2; D gene: TRBD2; CDR3 length: 17; J gene: TRBJ2-3; clone size: once; CDR3 DNA: TGTGCCAGCAGCTGGGGTGGGCTAGCGGGAATACCAGATACGCAGTATTTT; CDR3 protein: CASSWGGLAGIPDTQYF
V gene: TRBV14; D gene: .; CDR3 length: 16; J gene: TRBJ2-1; clone size: .; CDR3 DNA: TGCGCCAGCAGCCAGCATCCTCAAGTTGTCCGGAATGAGCAGTTCTTC; CDR3 protein: CASSQHPQVVRNEQFF
V gene: TRBV11-2; D gene: .; CDR3 length: 15; J gene: TRBJ2-1; clone size: .; CDR3 DNA: TGTGCCAGCAGCTTAGTCCCGACAGGACAAATTGAGCAGTTCTTC; CDR3 protein: CASSLVPTGQIEQFF
V gene: TRBV7-9; D gene: .; CDR3 length: 14; J gene: TRBJ1-2; clone size: .; CDR3 DNA: TGTGCCAGCAGCTTGGTACAGACTAACTATGGCTACACCTTC; CDR3 protein: CASSLVQTNYGYTF
V gene: TRBV30; D gene: TRBD2; CDR3 length: 14; J gene: TRBJ2-3; clone size: .; CDR3 DNA: TGTGCCTGGGCCCCTGGCGGGGGAACAGATACGCAGTATTTT; CDR3 protein: CAWAPGGGTDTQYF
V gene: TRBV5-1; D gene: .; CDR3 length: 16; J gene: TRBJ2-5; clone size: .; CDR3 DNA: TGCGCCAGCAGCTTGGCCAATAGCGGTCAGAAAGAGACCCAGTACTTC; CDR3 protein: CASSLANSGQKETQYF
V gene: TRBV5-1; D gene: TRBD2; CDR3 length: 15; J gene: TRBJ2-5; clone size: .; CDR3 DNA: TGCGCCAGCAGCCTAGCGGGGGGGCCTCAGGAGACCCAGTACTTC; CDR3 protein: CASSLAGGPQETQYF
V gene: TRBV25-1; D gene: .; CDR3 length: 11; J gene: TRBJ1-3; clone size: .; CDR3 DNA: TGTGCCAGCAGTGGAGTTTCAACGGTATATTTT; CDR3 protein: CASSGVSTVYF
V gene: TRBV28; D gene: .; CDR3 length: 16; J gene: TRBJ1-5; clone size: few; CDR3 DNA: TGTGCCAGCAGTTACCCGGCGGCAGGGCTTCATCAGCCCCAGCATTTT; CDR3 protein: CASSYPAAGLHQPQHF
V gene: TRBV7-3; D gene: TRBD2; CDR3 length: 16; J gene: TRBJ2-3; clone size: .; CDR3 DNA: TGTGCCAGCAGCTTAATTGGTAGCGGGAGCCCTGATACGCAGTATTTT; CDR3 protein: CASSLIGSGSPDTQYF
V gene: TRBV29-1; D gene: .; CDR3 length: 12; J gene: TRBJ1-1; clone size: .; CDR3 DNA: TGCAGCGTTGAATATGGTAAGCGTGAAGCTTTCTTT; CDR3 protein: CSVEYGKREAFF
V gene: TRBV28; D gene: .; CDR3 length: 11; J gene: TRBJ1-2; clone size: .; CDR3 DNA: TGTGCCAGCAGTCAGGGGCCTGGCTACACCTTC; CDR3 protein: CASSQGPGYTF
V gene: TRBV9; D gene: TRBD1; CDR3 length: 17; J gene: TRBJ1-1; clone size: .; CDR3 DNA: TGTGCCAGCAGCGCACCACAGGGGGCTACCATGAACACTGAAGCTTTCTTT; CDR3 protein: CASSAPQGATMNTEAFF
V gene: TRBV28; D gene: .; CDR3 length: 14; J gene: TRBJ1-2; clone size: .; CDR3 DNA: TGTGCCAGCAGTCCCTATCGGGGGGCGAATGGCTACACCTTC; CDR3 protein: CASSPYRGANGYTF
V gene: TRBV6-5; D gene: .; CDR3 length: 15; J gene: TRBJ2-2; clone size: few; CDR3 DNA: TGTGCGATAAGGGCAGGACACTTGAACACCGGGGAGCTGTTTTTT; CDR3 protein: CAIRAGHLNTGELFF
V gene: TRBV29-1; D gene: .; CDR3 length: 11; J gene: TRBJ2-7; clone size: .; CDR3 DNA: TGCAGCGTAGTCGACAGCTACGAGCAGTACTTC; CDR3 protein: CSVVDSYEQYF
V gene: TRBV6-5; D gene: TRBD1; CDR3 length: 15; J gene: TRBJ1-1; clone size: .; CDR3 DNA: TGTGCCAGCAGTTACCGGACAGGGGCGGGCACTGAAGCTTTCTTT; CDR3 protein: CASSYRTGAGTEAFF
V gene: TRBV7-2; D gene: .; CDR3 length: 13; J gene: TRBJ2-7; clone size: .; CDR3 DNA: TGTGCCAGCAGCAACTCTCTCGGCTACGAGCAGTACTTC; CDR3 protein: CASSNSLGYEQYF
V gene: TRBV7-3; D gene: .; CDR3 length: 15; J gene: TRBJ2-3; clone size: .; CDR3 DNA: TGTGCCAGCAGCTACGGCGGTGGGGGGATGGATACGCAGTATTTT; CDR3 protein: CASSYGGGGMDTQYF
V gene: TRBV28; D gene: .; CDR3 length: 19; J gene: TRBJ1-6; clone size: .; CDR3 DNA: TGTGCCAGCACACATTTCAGGGGAAAAGTACTGGCGGATAATTCACCCCTCCACTTT; CDR3 protein: CASTHFRGKVLADNSPLHF
V gene: TRBV5-8; D gene: TRBD1; CDR3 length: 14; J gene: TRBJ1-2; clone size: once; CDR3 DNA: TGTGCCAGCAGCTGGGAGACAGGGGCTTATGGCTACACCTTC; CDR3 protein: CASSWETGAYGYTF
V gene: TRBV11-2; D gene: TRBD1; CDR3 length: 14; J gene: TRBJ2-5; clone size: .; CDR3 DNA: TGTGCCAGCAGCTGGCCCGGGACAGGAGAGACCCAGTACTTC; CDR3 protein: CASSWPGTGETQYF
V gene: TRBV19; D gene: TRBD1; CDR3 length: 14; J gene: TRBJ2-7; clone size: .; CDR3 DNA: TGTGCCAGTAGTATCGGGACAGGGGCCTACGAGCAGTACTTC; CDR3 protein: CASSIGTGAYEQYF
V gene: TRBV5-1; D gene: .; CDR3 length: 11; J gene: TRBJ2-5; clone size: once; CDR3 DNA: TGCGCCAGCAGCCTTGACACGGTGCAGTACTTC; CDR3 protein: CASSLDTVQYF
V gene: TRBV11-3; D gene: .; CDR3 length: 12; J gene: TRBJ2-3; clone size: .; CDR3 DNA: TGTGCCAGCAGCGCGGAGGACGATACGCAGTATTTT; CDR3 protein: CASSAEDDTQYF
V gene: TRBV25-1; D gene: .; CDR3 length: 14; J gene: TRBJ1-2; clone size: .; CDR3 DNA: TGTGCCAGCACCCGTACGGGGTCTGCCTATGGCTACACCTTC; CDR3 protein: CASTRTGSAYGYTF
V gene: TRBV10-1; D gene: .; CDR3 length: 14; J gene: TRBJ2-3; clone size: .; CDR3 DNA: TGCGCCAGCAGTGACTGGGGAGACACAGATACGCAGTATTTT; CDR3 protein: CASSDWGDTDTQYF